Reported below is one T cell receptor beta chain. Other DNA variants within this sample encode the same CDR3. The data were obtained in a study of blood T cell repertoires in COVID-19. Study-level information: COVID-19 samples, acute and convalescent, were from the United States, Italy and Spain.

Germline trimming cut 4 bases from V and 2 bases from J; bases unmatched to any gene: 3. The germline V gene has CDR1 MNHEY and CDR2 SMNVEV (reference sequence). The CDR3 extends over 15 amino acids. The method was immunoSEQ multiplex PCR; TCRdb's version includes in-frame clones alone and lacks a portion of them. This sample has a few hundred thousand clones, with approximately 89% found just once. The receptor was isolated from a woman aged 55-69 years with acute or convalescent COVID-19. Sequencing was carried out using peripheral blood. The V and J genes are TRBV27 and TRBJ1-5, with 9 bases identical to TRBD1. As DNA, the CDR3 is TGTGCCAGCAGTTCGCGGACAGGGGGCAATCAGCCCCAGCATTTT. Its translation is CASSSRTGGNQPQHF.